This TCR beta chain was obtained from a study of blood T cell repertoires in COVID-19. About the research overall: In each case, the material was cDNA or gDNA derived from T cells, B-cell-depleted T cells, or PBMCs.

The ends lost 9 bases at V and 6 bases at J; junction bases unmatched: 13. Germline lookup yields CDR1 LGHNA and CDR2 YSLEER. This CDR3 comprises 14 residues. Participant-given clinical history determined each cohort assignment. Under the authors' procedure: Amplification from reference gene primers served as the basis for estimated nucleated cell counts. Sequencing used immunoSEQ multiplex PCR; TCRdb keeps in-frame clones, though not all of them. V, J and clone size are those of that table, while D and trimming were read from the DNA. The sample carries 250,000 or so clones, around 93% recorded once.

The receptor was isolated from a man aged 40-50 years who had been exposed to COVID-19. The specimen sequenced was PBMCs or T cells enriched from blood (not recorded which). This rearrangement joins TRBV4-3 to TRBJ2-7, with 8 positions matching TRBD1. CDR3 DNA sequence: TGCGCCAGATTGGGAGACAGGGGTTTCTGCGAGCAGTACTTC. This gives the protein CARLGDRGFCEQYF.